This T cell receptor (beta chain) was sequenced during a study of CD8 T cells in ankylosing spondylitis. The study's findings and limits: Past studies reported some motif variants in reactive arthritis synovial fluid and blood. The authors reported significant enrichment of disease-linked clones in matched ankylosing spondylitis synovial fluid. A motif of 7 or 8 highly homologous TCR beta variants was seen as apparently characteristic of ankylosing spondylitis blood.

It was by quantitative 5'-RACE with molecular barcodes that TCR beta libraries were made. TCRdb reprocessed the 5' RACE reads with MiXCR, giving one entry per CDR3 protein. The profile shows approximately 540,000 distinct CDR3 sequences, about 13% of them singletons. This clonotype was picked up a small number of times. Antigen unknown. Trimming removed 6 bases from V and 4 bases from J, with 15 bases in between. The CDR3 consists of 14 residues. Sample: blood, either unsorted or a sorted T cell fraction (not recorded which). V and J are TRBV12-3 or TRBV12-4 and TRBJ1-1; TRBD1 might be the D (5 bases). The sequence came from a male donor with ankylosing spondylitis. In nucleotides, the CDR3 is TGTGCCAGCAGAAAAGGGGATATGAGCACTGAAGCTTTCTTT. Translated: CASRKGDMSTEAFF.